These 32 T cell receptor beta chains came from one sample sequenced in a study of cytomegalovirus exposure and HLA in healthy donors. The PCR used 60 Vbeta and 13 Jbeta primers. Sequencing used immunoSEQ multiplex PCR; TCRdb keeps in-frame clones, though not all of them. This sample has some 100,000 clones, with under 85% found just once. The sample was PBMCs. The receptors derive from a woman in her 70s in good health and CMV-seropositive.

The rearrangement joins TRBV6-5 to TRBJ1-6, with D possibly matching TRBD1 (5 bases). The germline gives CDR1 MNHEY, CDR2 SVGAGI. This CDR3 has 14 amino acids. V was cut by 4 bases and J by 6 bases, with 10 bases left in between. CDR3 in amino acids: CASSSGLPNSPLHF. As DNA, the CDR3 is TGTGCCAGCAGTTCGGGACTCCCTAATTCACCCCTCCACTTT.

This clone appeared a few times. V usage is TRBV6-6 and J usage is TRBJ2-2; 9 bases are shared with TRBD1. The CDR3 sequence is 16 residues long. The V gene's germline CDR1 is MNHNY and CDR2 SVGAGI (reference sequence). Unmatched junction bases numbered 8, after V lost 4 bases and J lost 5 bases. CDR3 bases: TGTGCCAGCAGTTTCCACAGGGGGCGCGGAACCGGGGAGCTGTTTTTT. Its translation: CASSFHRGRGTGELFF.

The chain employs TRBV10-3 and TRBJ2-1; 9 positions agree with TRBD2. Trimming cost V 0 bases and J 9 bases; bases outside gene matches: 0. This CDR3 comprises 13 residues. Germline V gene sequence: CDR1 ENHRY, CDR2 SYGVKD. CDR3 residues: CAISESTSGEQFF. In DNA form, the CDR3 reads TGTGCCATCAGTGAGTCGACTAGCGGTGAGCAGTTCTTC.

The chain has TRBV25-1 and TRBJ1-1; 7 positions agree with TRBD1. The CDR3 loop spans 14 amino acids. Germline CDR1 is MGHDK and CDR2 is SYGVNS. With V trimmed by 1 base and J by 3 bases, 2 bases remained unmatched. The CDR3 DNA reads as TGTGCCAGCAGTGAATTCACAGGGGACACTGAAGCTTTCTTT. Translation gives CASSEFTGDTEAFF.

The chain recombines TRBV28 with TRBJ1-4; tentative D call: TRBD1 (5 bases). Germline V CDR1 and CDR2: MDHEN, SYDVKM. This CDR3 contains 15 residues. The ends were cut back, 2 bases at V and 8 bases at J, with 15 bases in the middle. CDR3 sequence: CASSLGPSGNEKLFF. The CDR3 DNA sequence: TGTGCCAGCAGTTTAGGTCCTTCAGGGAACGAAAAACTGTTTTTT.

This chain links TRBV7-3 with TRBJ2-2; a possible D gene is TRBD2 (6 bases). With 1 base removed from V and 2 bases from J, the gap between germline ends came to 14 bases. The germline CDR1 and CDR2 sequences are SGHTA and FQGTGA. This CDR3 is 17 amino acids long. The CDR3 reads CASSLNGGARNTGELFF. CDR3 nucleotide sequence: TGTGCCAGCAGCTTAAACGGCGGGGCGAGAAACACCGGGGAGCTGTTTTTT. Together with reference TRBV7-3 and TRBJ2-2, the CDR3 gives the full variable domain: GAGVSQTPSNKVTEKGKYVELRCDPISGHTALYWYRQSLGQGPEFLIYFQGTGAADDSGLPNDRFFAVRPEGSVSTLKIQRTERGDSAVYLCASSLNGGARNTGELFFGEGSRLTVL.

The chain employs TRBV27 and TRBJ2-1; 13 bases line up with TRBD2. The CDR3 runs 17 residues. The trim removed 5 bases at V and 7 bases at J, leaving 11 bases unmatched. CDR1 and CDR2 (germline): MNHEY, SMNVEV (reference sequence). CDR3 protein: CASSHTGLAGVGNEQFF. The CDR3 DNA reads TGTGCCAGCAGTCACACCGGACTAGCGGGAGTAGGGAATGAGCAGTTCTTC.

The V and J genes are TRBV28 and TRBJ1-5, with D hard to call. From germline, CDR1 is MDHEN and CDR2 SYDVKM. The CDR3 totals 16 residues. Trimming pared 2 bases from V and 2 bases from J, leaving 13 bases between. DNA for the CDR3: TGTGCCAGCAGTTTACTGGTCGGAGGCGGCAATCAGCCCCAGCATTTT. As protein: CASSLLVGGGNQPQHF. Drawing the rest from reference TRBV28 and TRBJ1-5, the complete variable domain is DVKVTQSSRYLVKRTGEKVFLECVQDMDHENMFWYRQDPGLGLRLIYFSYDVKMKEKGDIPEGYSVSREKKERFSLILESASTNQTSMYLCASSLLVGGGNQPQHFGDGTRLSIL.

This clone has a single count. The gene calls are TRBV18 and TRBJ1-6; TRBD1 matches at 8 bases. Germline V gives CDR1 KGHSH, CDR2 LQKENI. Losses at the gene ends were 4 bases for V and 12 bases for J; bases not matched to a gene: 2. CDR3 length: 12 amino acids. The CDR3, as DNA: TGTGCCAGCTCACGGGACAGGCAACCCCTCCACTTT. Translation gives CASSRDRQPLHF.

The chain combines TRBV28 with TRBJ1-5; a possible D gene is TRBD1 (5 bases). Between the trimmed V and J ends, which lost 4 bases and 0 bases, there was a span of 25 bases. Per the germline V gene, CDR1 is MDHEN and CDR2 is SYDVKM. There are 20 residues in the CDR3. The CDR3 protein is CASSSRAGLLSTYSNQPQHF. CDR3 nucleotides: TGTGCCAGCAGTTCGAGAGCGGGACTCCTGTCCACCTATAGCAATCAGCCCCAGCATTTT.

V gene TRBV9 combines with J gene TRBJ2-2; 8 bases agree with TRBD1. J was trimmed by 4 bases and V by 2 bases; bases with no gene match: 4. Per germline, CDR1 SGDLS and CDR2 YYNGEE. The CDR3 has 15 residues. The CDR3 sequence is CASSVAQGGTGELFF. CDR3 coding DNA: TGTGCCAGCAGCGTTGCACAGGGGGGCACCGGGGAGCTGTTTTTT.

The CDR3 spells CASSGYGRGASYNEQFF. CDR3 DNA sequence: TGTGCCAGCAGTGGGTATGGGCGGGGGGCGTCCTACAATGAGCAGTTCTTC. The rearrangement joins TRBV6-4 to TRBJ2-1; 8 nucleotides align to TRBD2. The CDR3 runs to 17 residues. J lost 1 base, V lost 4 bases, and 9 bases had no gene match. Germline V gene data show CDR1 as MRHNA and CDR2 as SNTAGT.

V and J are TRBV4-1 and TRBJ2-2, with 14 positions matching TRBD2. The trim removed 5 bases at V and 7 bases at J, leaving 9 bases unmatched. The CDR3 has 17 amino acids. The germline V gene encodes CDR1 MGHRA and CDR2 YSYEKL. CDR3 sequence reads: CASSVTGLAGVVGELFF. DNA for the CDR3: TGCGCCAGCAGCGTAACGGGACTAGCGGGAGTTGTCGGGGAGCTGTTTTTT.

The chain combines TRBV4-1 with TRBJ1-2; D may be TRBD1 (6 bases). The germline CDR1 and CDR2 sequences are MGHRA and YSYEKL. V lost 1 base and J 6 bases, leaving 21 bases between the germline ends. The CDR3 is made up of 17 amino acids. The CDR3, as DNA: TGCGCCAGCAGCCAAGTCATCCCGCGGGGGACATTCCATGGCTACACCTTC. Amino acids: CASSQVIPRGTFHGYTF.

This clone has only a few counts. The CDR3 reads CASSSTGQGYEQYF. The CDR3 nucleotides read TGCGCCAGCAGCTCAACCGGACAGGGCTACGAGCAGTACTTC. This chain connects TRBV5-1 to TRBJ2-7; TRBD1 matches at 8 bases. The CDR3 spans 14 residues. V lost 3 bases to trimming and J lost 3 bases; unmatched junction nucleotides: 5. Germline CDR1 reads SGHRS; CDR2 reads YFSETQ.

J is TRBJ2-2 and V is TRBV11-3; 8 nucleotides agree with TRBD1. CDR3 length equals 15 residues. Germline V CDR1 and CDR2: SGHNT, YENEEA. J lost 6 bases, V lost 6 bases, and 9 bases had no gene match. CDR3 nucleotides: TGTGCCAGCAGTTACTCGACAGGGGTTCCCGGGGAGCTGTTTTTT. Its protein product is CASSYSTGVPGELFF.

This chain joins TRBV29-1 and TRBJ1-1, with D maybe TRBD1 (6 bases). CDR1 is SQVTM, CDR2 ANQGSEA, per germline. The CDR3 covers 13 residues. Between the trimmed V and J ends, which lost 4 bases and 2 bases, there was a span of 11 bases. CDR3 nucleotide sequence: TGCAGCGTTGCAAACAGGGCCAACACTGAAGCTTTCTTT. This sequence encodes CSVANRANTEAFF.

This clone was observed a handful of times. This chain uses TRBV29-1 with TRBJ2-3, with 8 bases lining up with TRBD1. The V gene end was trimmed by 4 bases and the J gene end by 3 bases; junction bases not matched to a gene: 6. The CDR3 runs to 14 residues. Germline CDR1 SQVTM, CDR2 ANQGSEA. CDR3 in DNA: TGCAGCGTTGGCGGAGGGACAGGAACAGATACGCAGTATTTT. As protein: CSVGGGTGTDTQYF.

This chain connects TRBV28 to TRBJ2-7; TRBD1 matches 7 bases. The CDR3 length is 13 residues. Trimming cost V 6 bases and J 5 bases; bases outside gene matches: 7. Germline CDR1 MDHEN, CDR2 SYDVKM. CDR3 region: CASSHRGPHEQYF. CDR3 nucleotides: TGTGCCAGCAGCCACAGGGGCCCCCACGAGCAGTACTTC.

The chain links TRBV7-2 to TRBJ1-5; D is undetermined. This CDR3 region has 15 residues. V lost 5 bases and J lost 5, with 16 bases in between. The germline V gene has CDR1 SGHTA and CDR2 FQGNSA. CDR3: CASSHRRGLDQPQHF. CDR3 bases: TGTGCCAGCAGCCACCGACGGGGTTTGGATCAGCCCCAGCATTTT. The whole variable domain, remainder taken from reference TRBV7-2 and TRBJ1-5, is GAGVSQSPSNKVTEKGKDVELRCDPISGHTALYWYRQSLGQGLEFLIYFQGNSAPDKSGLPSDRFSAERTGGSVSTLTIQRTQQEDSAVYLCASSHRRGLDQPQHFGDGTRLSIL.

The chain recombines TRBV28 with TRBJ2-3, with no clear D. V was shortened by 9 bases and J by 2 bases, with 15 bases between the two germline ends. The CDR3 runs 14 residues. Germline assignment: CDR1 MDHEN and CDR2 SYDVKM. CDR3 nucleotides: TGTGCCAGTCAGGTAGTGGGTGACACAGATACGCAGTATTTT. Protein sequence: CASQVVGDTDTQYF.

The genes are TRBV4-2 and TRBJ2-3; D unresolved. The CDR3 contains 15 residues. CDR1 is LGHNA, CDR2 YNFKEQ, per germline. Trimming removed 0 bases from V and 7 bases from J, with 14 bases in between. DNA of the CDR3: TGTGCCAGCAGCCAAGAGCTCAGTGGCCAACATACGCAGTATTTT. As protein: CASSQELSGQHTQYF.

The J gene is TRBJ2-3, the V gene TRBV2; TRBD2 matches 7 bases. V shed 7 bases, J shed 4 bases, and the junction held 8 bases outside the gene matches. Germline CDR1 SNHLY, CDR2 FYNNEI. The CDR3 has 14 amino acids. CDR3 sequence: CASMKGLDPDTQYF. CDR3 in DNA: TGTGCCAGCATGAAAGGACTAGACCCAGATACGCAGTATTTT.

CDR3 residues: CASSLVGTGVDTEAFF. DNA for the CDR3: TGCGCCAGCAGCTTGGTTGGGACAGGGGTTGACACTGAAGCTTTCTTT. The chain links TRBV5-1 to TRBJ1-1, with 10 bases lining up with TRBD1. In germline, CDR1 is SGHRS, CDR2 YFSETQ. CDR3 size: 16 residues. After removal of 0 bases from V and 3 bases from J, the junction contained 5 bases not matched to a gene.

CDR3 loop: CASSLGQNNNSPLHF. DNA for the CDR3: TGCGCCAGCAGCTTGGGACAGAATAATAATTCACCCCTCCACTTT. The chain carries TRBV5-1 and TRBJ1-6; tentatively, D is TRBD1 (5 bases). Germline assignment: CDR1 SGHRS and CDR2 YFSETQ. Deletions cut 0 bases from V and 5 bases from J, with 9 bases between. CDR3 length: 15 amino acids.

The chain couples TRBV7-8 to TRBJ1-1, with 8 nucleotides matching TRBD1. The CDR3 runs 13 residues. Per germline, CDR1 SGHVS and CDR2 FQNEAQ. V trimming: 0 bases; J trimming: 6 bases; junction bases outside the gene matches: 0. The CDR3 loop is CASSLAGQAEAFF. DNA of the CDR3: TGTGCCAGCAGCTTAGCGGGACAGGCTGAAGCTTTCTTT.

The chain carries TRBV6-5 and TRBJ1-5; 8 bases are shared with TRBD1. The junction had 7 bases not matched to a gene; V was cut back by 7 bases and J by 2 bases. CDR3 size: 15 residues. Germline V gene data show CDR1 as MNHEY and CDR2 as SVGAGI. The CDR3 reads CASKQGVLGNQPQHF. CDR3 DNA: TGTGCCAGCAAACAGGGGGTACTGGGCAATCAGCCCCAGCATTTT.

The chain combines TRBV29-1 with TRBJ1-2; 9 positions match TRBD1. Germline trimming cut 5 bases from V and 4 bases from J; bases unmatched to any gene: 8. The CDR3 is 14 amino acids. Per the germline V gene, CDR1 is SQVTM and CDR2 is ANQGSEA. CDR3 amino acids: CSVRTGQGLYGYTF. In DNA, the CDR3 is TGCAGCGTTAGGACCGGACAGGGGCTCTATGGCTACACCTTC.

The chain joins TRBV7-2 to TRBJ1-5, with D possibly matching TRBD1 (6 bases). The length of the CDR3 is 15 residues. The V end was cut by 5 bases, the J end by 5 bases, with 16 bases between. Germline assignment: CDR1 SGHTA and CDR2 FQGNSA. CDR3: CASSPDRREYQPQHF. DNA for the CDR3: TGTGCCAGCAGCCCGGACAGAAGGGAGTATCAGCCCCAGCATTTT.

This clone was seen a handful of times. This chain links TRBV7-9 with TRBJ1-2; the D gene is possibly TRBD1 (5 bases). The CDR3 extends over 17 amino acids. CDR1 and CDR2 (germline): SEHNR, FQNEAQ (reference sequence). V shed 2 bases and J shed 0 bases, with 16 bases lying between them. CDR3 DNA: TGTGCCAGCAGCTTAATTTCAGGGTACACATCTAACTATGGCTACACCTTC. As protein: CASSLISGYTSNYGYTF.

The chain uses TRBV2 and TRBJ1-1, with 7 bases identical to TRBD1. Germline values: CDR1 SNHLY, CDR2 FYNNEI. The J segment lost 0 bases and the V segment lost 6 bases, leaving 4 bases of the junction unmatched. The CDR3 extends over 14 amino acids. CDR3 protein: CASRDRYVNTEAFF. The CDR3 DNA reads TGTGCCAGCAGGGACAGGTATGTGAACACTGAAGCTTTCTTT.

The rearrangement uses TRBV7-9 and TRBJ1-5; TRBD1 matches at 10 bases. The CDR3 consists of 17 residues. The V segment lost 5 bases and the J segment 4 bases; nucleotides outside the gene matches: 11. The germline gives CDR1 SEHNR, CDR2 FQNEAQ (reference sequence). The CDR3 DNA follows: TGTGCCAGCAGCACCCGGGACAGGGGAGGCAATAATCAGCCCCAGCATTTT. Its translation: CASSTRDRGGNNQPQHF.